A single sample gave rise to the 18 T cell receptor beta chains below, sequenced in a study of identical twins (dated by TCRdb to the mid-2010s). The library was produced with 5' RACE. Sequencing was carried out with an Illumina HiSeq 2000. The public reads were run again by TCRdb, first through fastp at Q25 and then through MiXCR, and only productive beta chains were kept. Records with the same CDR3 protein are collapsed into one entry carrying the most frequent genes and DNA. The sample contains hundreds of thousands of distinct CDR3 sequences, about 20% of them found a single time. More than 0.4% of the sample goes to the ten largest clones. This sample was also put to use in a study of yellow fever vaccine responses in identical twins.

Source material: CD4+ T cells sorted from blood. The source is a woman younger than 30 in good health.

This clonotype was detected a few times. The V call is TRBV6-5, the J call TRBJ2-2; TRBD1 matches at 8 bases. Per the germline V gene, CDR1 is MNHEY and CDR2 is SVGAGI. The CDR3 extends over 17 amino acids. V lost 0 bases to trimming and J lost 4 bases; unmatched junction nucleotides: 7. The chain's CDR3 is CASSYSVPGGTTGELFF. CDR3 nucleotides: TGTGCCAGCAGTTACTCTGTCCCAGGGGGCACCACCGGGGAGCTGTTTTTT.

The table lists this clonotype with a few counts. This chain links TRBV29-1 with TRBJ2-5; 9 nucleotides agree with TRBD1. The CDR3 is made up of 15 amino acids. CDR1 SQVTM and CDR2 ANQGSEA come from the germline V gene. V trimming: 7 bases; J trimming: 6 bases; junction bases outside the gene matches: 15. The CDR3 sequence is CSAPMGTGNVKTQYF. CDR3 nucleotides: TGCAGCGCCCCAATGGGGACAGGGAACGTAAAGACCCAGTACTTC.

This clonotype was observed a few times. This chain links TRBV12-3 or TRBV12-4 with TRBJ2-5, with unresolved D. CDR3 length equals 13 residues. The germline V and J ends were trimmed by 4 bases and 5 bases, with 11 bases remaining between them. The CDR3 sequence is CASSYTVGETQYF. CDR3 DNA: TGTGCCAGCAGTTATACAGTTGGGGAGACCCAGTACTTC.

V and J are TRBV20-1 and TRBJ1-2, with a possible D match to TRBD1 (5 bases). The V gene's germline CDR1 is DFQATT and CDR2 SNEGSKA (reference sequence). The V end was cut by 7 bases, the J end by 0 bases, with 15 bases between. This CDR3 is 14 amino acids long. CDR3 nucleotide sequence: TGCAGTGTCGGGGCCAGTCGTTCTAACTATGGCTACACCTTC. As protein: CSVGASRSNYGYTF.

Of note for this clonotype: This may stem from a read error, because a much larger clone lies one nucleotide away. The chain recombines TRBV10-3 with TRBJ2-7; 10 bases agree with TRBD2. Germline V gene lookup returns CDR1 ENHRY and CDR2 SYGVKD. The CDR3 totals 16 residues. Here the CDR3 reads CAISESNLAGGYKQYF. CDR3 sequence (DNA): TGTGCCATCAGTGAGTCGAATTTAGCGGGAGGCTACAAGCAGTACTTC.

Only a few counts were recorded for this clonotype. The CDR3 sequence is CASSRAGTTNTEAFF. Here the CDR3 DNA reads TGTGCCAGCAGCCGCGCCGGGACAACCAACACTGAAGCTTTCTTT. The chain employs TRBV11-2 and TRBJ1-1; TRBD1 is a possible D gene (6 bases). Germline CDR1 SGHAT, CDR2 FQNNGV. The CDR3 length is 15 residues. With 5 bases removed from V and 2 bases from J, the gap between germline ends came to 15 bases.

The chain uses TRBV7-9 and TRBJ2-2; 7 positions agree with TRBD2. Per the germline V gene, CDR1 is SEHNR and CDR2 is FQNEAQ (reference sequence). The CDR3 spans 16 residues. The V and J ends lost 5 bases and 6 bases, in that order; junction bases with no gene match: 12. The CDR3 bases are TGTGCCAGCAGCCCAAAAACTACTGGGGGGGCCGGGGAGCTGTTTTTT. Translation gives CASSPKTTGGAGELFF.

The chain is built from TRBV21-1 and TRBJ2-7; TRBD1 is the table's D call and was not checked against the DNA. TRBV21-1 is assigned pseudogene status. The CDR3 has 18 amino acids. This CDR3 is CASSGGQGKRETSYEQYF. DNA of the CDR3: TGTGCCAGCAGCGGAGGACAGGGGAAGCGGGAAACCTCCTACGAGCAGTACTTC.

This chain joins TRBV2 and TRBJ2-1, with D possibly matching TRBD2 (5 bases). Between the trimmed V and J ends, which lost 4 bases and 2 bases, there was a span of 9 bases. Germline V gene sequence: CDR1 SNHLY, CDR2 FYNNEI. This CDR3 contains 14 residues. CDR3 protein: CASSAAVTYNEQFF. CDR3 nucleotides: TGTGCCAGCAGTGCAGCGGTTACCTACAATGAGCAGTTCTTC.

This clonotype was observed a few times. V is TRBV12-3 or TRBV12-4 and J is TRBJ1-6; TRBD1 might be the D (6 bases). The CDR3 extends over 15 amino acids. Deletions cut 6 bases from V and 2 bases from J, with 11 bases between. DNA of the CDR3: TGTGCCAGCAGACCTGGGACAACCTATAATTCACCCCTCCACTTT. It is translated as CASRPGTTYNSPLHF.

The rearrangement uses TRBV12-3 or TRBV12-4 and TRBJ1-2, with TRBD1 matching over 9 bases. CDR3 length equals 13 residues. V gave up 6 bases and J gave up 9 bases; unmatched junction bases: 8. The CDR3 spells CASSPGTGSSYTF. The CDR3 coding sequence is TGTGCCAGCAGCCCCGGGACAGGGTCTAGCTACACCTTC.

This clonotype has just a few counts. J is TRBJ1-1 and V is TRBV12-3 or TRBV12-4; D is undetermined. V shed 6 bases and J shed 4 bases, with 9 bases lying between them. The CDR3 has 12 amino acids. CDR3 coding DNA: TGTGCCAGCAGCAAACGGGTCACTGAAGCTTTCTTT. Protein: CASSKRVTEAFF.

CDR3 loop: CASRRGTNTEAFF. The CDR3 nucleotides are TGTGCCAGCAGGAGGGGAACGAACACTGAAGCTTTCTTT. The rearrangement joins TRBV28 to TRBJ1-1, with D possibly TRBD1 on 5 matching bases. Germline assignment: CDR1 MDHEN and CDR2 SYDVKM. The CDR3 loop spans 13 amino acids. The V end lost 6 bases, the J end lost 1 base, and 9 bases lay between the germline ends.

This clonotype was counted only a few times. J is TRBJ2-3 and V is TRBV11-1; 8 bases match TRBD1. The CDR3 spans 18 residues. V was clipped by 5 bases and J by 2 bases; unmatched bases: 15. Germline-derived CDR1 and CDR2 are SGHAT and FQDESV (reference sequence). The CDR3 DNA sequence: TGTGCCAGCAGCAAAGGACAGGGTGGTGGTCTCGACACAGATACGCAGTATTTT. Its translation is CASSKGQGGGLDTDTQYF. The full variable domain, its missing parts supplied by reference TRBV11-1 and TRBJ2-3, is EAEVAQSPRYKITEKSQAVAFWCDPISGHATLYWYRQILGQGPELLVQFQDESVVDDSQLPKDRFSAERLKGVDSTLKIQPAELGDSAMYLCASSKGQGGGLDTDTQYFGPGTRLTVL.

V usage is TRBV20-1 and J usage is TRBJ2-1, with D unresolved. The V gene lost 0 bases and the J gene lost 1 base, with 7 bases spanning the gap. Per germline, CDR1 DFQATT and CDR2 SNEGSKA (reference sequence). The CDR3 is 14 residues long. CDR3 residues: CSARESGSYNEQFF. CDR3 sequence (DNA): TGCAGTGCTAGAGAGTCCGGGTCCTACAATGAGCAGTTCTTC.

The gene calls are TRBV20-1 and TRBJ2-3; D is perhaps TRBD1 (6 bases). The CDR3 has 14 residues. Trimming stripped 7 bases from V and 0 bases from J, with 14 bases between. Germline V gene data show CDR1 as DFQATT and CDR2 as SNEGSKA (reference sequence). This chain's CDR3 is CSVRPGHSTDTQYF. The CDR3 DNA is TGCAGTGTTCGACCGGGACATAGCACAGATACGCAGTATTTT.

The chain carries TRBV3-1 and TRBJ2-7; 10 nucleotides align to TRBD1. J gave up 6 bases and V 8 bases, and 19 bases lay outside the gene matches. CDR3 size: 17 residues. Germline loops: CDR1 LGHDT, CDR2 YNNKEL (reference sequence). Here the CDR3 reads CASSSSRDRGLLGEQYV. The CDR3 DNA follows: TGTGCCAGCTCCTCAAGCAGGGACAGGGGACTACTTGGCGAGCAGTACGTC.

The CDR3 reads CASSLQAGFTDTQYF. CDR3 nucleotides: TGTGCCAGCAGCTTACAGGCAGGATTCACAGATACGCAGTATTTT. The chain joins TRBV7-2 to TRBJ2-3; no clear D. CDR1 and CDR2 (germline): SGHTA, FQGNSA. Trimming removed 2 bases from V and 2 bases from J, with 11 bases in between. The CDR3 consists of 15 residues.